This T cell receptor beta chain originates from a study of cytomegalovirus exposure and HLA in healthy donors. PCR was performed using 60 Vbeta and 13 Jbeta primers. Sequencing used immunoSEQ multiplex PCR; TCRdb keeps in-frame clones, though not all of them. The table includes 95,000 to 100,000 clones, approximately 76% detected once. As for this clone: Its cognate antigen is unknown.

Overall study results and limits: For most TCR beta V segments, an earlier analysis put the productive rate at about 87% or about 30% of the time. According to the study, approximately 150 TCR beta chains were cytomegalovirus-associated.

Sample: PBMCs. This sequence originates from a man aged 40-50 years in good health and CMV-seronegative.

CDR3 coding DNA: TGTGCCAGCAGTTTCCCTTTAAAGCCTAATGAAAAACTGTTTTTT. Translated: CASSFPLKPNEKLFF. The chain couples TRBV28 to TRBJ1-4; D call uncertain. V was clipped by 3 bases and J by 3 bases, with 11 bases between them. Germline values: CDR1 MDHEN, CDR2 SYDVKM. This CDR3 region has 15 residues.